What follows are 3 T cell receptor beta chains derived from one specimen sequenced in a study of cytomegalovirus exposure and HLA in healthy donors. Primers included in the PCR were 60 Vbeta and 13 Jbeta primers. Clones were read by immunoSEQ multiplex PCR, and TCRdb kept only the in-frame ones, dropping some. The data hold 270,000 or so clones, with more than 80% observed a single time. Sequencing was carried out using PBMCs. The receptor set was obtained from a middle-aged man in good health and CMV-seropositive.

The V gene is TRBV5-1, the J gene TRBJ2-7, with TRBD1 matching over 11 bases. V dropped 0 bases and J dropped 3; count of bases not matched to a gene: 2. The CDR3 spans 15 residues. The germline CDR1 and CDR2 sequences are SGHRS and YFSETQ. The CDR3 protein is CASSLEGTGGYEQYF. As DNA, the CDR3 is TGCGCCAGCAGCTTGGAAGGGACAGGGGGCTACGAGCAGTACTTC.

This clone is a singleton in its sample. The chain recombines TRBV19 with TRBJ1-5; 9 bases are shared with TRBD1. This CDR3 contains 17 residues. The ends lost 3 bases at V and 0 bases at J; junction bases unmatched: 6. Germline CDR1 is LNHDA and CDR2 is SQIVND (reference sequence). The CDR3 reads CASSMTGGDYSNQPQHF. The CDR3 bases are TGTGCCAGTAGTATGACAGGGGGAGATTATAGCAATCAGCCCCAGCATTTT.

The chain is built from TRBV19 and TRBJ2-7; a weak D match, TRBD1 (5 bases). Germline loops: CDR1 LNHDA, CDR2 SQIVND (reference sequence). V was trimmed by 3 bases and J by 6 bases, leaving 15 bases between them. The CDR3 totals 14 residues. The CDR3 bases are TGTGCCAGTAGTATTGCACAGGAGACGGTCGAGCAGTACTTC. It is translated as CASSIAQETVEQYF.